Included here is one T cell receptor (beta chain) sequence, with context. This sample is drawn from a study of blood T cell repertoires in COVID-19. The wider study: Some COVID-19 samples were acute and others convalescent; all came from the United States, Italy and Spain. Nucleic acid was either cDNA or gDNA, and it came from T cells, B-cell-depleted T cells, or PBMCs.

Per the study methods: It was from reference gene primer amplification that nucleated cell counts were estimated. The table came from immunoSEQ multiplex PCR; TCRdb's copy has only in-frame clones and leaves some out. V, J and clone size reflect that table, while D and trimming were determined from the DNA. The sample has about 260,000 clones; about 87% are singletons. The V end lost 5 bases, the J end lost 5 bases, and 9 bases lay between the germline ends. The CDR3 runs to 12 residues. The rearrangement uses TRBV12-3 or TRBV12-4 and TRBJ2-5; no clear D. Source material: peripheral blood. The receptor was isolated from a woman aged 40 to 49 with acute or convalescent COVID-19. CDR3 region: CASSRLRETQYF. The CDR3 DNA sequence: TGTGCCAGCAGTCGTCTCAGGGAGACCCAGTACTTC.